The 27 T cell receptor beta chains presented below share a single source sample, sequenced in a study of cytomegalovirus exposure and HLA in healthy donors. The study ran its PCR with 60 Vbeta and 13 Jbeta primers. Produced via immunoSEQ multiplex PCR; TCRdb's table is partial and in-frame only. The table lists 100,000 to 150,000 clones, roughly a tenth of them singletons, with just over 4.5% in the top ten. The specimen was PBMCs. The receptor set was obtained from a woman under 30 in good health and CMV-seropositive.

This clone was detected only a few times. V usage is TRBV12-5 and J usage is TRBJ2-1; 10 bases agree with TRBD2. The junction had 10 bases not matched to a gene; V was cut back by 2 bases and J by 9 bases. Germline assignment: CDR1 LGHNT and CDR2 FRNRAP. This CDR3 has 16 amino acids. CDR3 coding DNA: TGTGCTAGTGGTTTGCCGGACTTGAGCGGGAGGGTTGAGCAGTTCTTC. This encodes CASGLPDLSGRVEQFF. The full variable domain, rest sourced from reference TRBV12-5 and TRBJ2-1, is DARVTQTPRHKVTEMGQEVTMRCQPILGHNTVFWYRQTMMQGLELLAYFRNRAPLDDSGMPKDRFSAEMPDATLATLKIQPSEPRDSAVYFCASGLPDLSGRVEQFFGPGTRLTVL.

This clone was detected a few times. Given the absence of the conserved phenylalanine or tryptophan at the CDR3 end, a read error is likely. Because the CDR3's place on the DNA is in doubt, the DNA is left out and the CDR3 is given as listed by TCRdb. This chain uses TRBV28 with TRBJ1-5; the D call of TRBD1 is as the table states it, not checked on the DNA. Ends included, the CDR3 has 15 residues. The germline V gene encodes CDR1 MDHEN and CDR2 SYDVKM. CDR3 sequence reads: CASSWDREYHQPKHL.

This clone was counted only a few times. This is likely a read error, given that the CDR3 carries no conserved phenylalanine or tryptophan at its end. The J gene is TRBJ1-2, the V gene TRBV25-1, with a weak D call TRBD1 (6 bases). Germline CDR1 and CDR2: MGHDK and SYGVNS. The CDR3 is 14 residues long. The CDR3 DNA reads TGTGCAAGCAGTGCCTCGACAGGCCGATATGGCTACACCGTC. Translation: CASSASTGRYGYTV.

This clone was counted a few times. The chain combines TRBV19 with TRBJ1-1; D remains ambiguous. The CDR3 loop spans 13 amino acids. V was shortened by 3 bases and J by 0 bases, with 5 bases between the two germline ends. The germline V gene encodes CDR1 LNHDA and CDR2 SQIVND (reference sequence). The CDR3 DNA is TGTGCCAGTAGTATTGCGTTGAACACTGAAGCTTTCTTT. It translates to CASSIALNTEAFF.

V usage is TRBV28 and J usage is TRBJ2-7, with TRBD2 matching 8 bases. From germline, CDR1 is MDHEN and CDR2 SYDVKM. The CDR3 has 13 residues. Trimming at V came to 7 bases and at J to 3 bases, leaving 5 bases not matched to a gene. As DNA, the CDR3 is TGTGCCAGCATCGACGGGGGGGGCTACGAGCAGTACTTC. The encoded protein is CASIDGGGYEQYF.

CDR3 bases: TGTGCCAGCAAATATGACAGAGCCACAGATACGCAGTATTTT. This translates into CASKYDRATDTQYF. This sequence joins TRBV27 and TRBJ2-3; perhaps TRBD1 as D (5 bases). CDR1 is MNHEY and CDR2 is SMNVEV in the germline V gene (reference sequence). CDR3 length equals 14 residues. V shed 7 bases and J shed 2 bases, with 13 bases lying between them.

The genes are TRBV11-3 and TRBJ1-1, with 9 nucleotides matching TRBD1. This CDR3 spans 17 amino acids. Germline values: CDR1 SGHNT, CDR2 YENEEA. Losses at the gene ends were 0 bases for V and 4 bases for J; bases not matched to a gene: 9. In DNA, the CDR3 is TGTGCCAGCAGCTTAGATCTTTTCGGGACAGGGACCACTGAAGCTTTCTTT. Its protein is CASSLDLFGTGTTEAFF.

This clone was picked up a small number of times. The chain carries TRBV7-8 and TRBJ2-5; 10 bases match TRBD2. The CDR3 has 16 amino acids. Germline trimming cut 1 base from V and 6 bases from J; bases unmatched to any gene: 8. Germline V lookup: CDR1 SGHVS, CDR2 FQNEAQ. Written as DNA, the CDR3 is TGTGCCAGCAGCTTAGTGGCTAGCGGGAGTTCGAAGACCCAGTACTTC. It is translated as CASSLVASGSSKTQYF.

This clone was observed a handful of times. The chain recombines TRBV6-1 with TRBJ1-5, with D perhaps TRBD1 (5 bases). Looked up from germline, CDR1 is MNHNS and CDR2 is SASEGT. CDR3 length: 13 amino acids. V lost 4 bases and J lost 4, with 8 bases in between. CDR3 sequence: CASSVGGNQPQHF. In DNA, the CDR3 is TGTGCCAGCAGTGTGGGGGGGAATCAGCCCCAGCATTTT.

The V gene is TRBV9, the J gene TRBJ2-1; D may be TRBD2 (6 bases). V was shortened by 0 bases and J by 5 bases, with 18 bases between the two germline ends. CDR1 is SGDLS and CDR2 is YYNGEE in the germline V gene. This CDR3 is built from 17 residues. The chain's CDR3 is CASSVGWALGGNNEQFF. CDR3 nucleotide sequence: TGTGCCAGCAGCGTAGGGTGGGCATTGGGCGGGAACAATGAGCAGTTCTTC.

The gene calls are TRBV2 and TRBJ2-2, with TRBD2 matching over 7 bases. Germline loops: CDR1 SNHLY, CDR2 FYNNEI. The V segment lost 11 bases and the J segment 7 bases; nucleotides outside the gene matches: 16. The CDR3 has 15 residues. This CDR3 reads CASSTRGELGGELFF. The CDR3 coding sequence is TGTGCCTCCTCCACTCGGGGGGAGTTAGGCGGGGAGCTGTTTTTT.

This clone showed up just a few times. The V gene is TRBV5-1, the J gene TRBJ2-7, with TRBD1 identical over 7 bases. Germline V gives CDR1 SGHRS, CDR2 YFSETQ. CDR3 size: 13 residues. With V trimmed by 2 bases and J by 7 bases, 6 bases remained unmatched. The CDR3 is CASSFNRGTEQYF. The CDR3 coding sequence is TGCGCCAGCAGCTTTAACAGGGGAACGGAGCAGTACTTC.

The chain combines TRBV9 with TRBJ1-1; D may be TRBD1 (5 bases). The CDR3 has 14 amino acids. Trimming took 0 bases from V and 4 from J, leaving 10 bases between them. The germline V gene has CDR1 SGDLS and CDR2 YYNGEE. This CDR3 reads CASSVGGGVTEAFF. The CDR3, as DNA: TGTGCCAGCAGCGTAGGCGGAGGGGTCACTGAAGCTTTCTTT.

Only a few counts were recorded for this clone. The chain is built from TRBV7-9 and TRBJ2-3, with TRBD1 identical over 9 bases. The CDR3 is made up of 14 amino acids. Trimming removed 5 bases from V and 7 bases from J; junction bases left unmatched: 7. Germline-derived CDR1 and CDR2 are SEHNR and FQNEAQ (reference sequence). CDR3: CASSAGTGMHTQYF. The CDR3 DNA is TGTGCCAGCAGCGCTGGGACAGGGATGCATACGCAGTATTTT.

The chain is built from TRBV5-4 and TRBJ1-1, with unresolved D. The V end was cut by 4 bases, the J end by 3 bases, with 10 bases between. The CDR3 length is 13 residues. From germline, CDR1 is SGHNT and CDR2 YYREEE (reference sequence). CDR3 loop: CASSRESDTEAFF. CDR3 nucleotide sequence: TGTGCCAGCAGCCGGGAAAGTGACACTGAAGCTTTCTTT.

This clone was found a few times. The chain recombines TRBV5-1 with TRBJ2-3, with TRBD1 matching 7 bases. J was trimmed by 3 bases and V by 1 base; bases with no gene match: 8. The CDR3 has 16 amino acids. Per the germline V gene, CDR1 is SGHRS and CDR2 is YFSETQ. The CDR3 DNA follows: TGCGCCAGCAGCTTGTGGGGCCAACAGGGGACAGATACGCAGTATTTT. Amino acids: CASSLWGQQGTDTQYF.

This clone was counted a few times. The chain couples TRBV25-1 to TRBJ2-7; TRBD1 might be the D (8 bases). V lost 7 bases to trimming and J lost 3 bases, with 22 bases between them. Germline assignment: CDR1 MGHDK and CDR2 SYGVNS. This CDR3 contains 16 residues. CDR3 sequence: CASTQGGGQEYYEQYF. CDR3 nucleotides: TGTGCCAGCACTCAGGGGGGGGGACAGGAGTACTACGAGCAGTACTTC.

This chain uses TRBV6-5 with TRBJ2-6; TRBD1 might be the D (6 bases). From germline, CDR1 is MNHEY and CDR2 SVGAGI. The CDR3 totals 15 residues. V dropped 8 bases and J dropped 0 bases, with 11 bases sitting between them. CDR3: CASSRGSSGANVLTF. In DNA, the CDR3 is TGTGCCAGCTCAAGGGGGAGCTCTGGGGCCAACGTCCTGACTTTC.

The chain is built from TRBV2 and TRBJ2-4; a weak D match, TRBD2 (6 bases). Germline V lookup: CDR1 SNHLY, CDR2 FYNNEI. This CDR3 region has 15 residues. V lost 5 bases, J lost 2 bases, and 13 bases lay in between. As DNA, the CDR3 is TGTGCCAGCAGTTGGAGGGAGCTGACCAAAAACATTCAGTACTTC. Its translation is CASSWRELTKNIQYF.

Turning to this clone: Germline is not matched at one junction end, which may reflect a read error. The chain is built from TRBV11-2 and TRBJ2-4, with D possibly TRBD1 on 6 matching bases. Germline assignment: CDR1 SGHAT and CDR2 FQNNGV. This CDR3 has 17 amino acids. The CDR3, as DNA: TGTGCCAGCAGCTTAGATTGGACAGTGAATAGTAAAAGCATTCAGTACTTC. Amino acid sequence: CASSLDWTVNSKSIQYF.

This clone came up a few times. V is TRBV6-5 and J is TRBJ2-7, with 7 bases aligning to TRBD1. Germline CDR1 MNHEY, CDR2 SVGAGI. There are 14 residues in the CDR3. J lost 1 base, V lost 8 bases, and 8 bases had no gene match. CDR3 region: CASRRTGSSYEQYF. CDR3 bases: TGTGCCAGCCGAAGGACAGGTTCGTCCTACGAGCAGTACTTC.

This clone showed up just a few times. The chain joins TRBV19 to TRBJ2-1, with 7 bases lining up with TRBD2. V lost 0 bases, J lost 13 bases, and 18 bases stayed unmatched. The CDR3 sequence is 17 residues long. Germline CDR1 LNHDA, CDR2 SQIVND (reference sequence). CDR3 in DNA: TGTGCCAGTAGTATAGATCTCCGGTTTTCTAGCGGAGCCAATCAGTTCTTC. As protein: CASSIDLRFSSGANQFF.

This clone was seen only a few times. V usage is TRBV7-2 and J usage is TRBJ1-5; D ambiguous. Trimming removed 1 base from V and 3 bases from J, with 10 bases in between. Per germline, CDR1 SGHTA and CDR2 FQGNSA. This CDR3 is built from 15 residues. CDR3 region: CASSLVPSFNQPQHF. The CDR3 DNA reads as TGTGCCAGCAGCTTAGTTCCCTCTTTCAATCAGCCCCAGCATTTT.

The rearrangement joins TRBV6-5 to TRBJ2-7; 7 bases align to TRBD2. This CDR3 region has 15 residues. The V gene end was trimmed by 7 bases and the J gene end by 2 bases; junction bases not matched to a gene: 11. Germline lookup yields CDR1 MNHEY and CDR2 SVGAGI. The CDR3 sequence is CASTPGPSGTYEQYF. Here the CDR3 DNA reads TGTGCCAGCACCCCCGGTCCTAGCGGAACCTACGAGCAGTACTTC.

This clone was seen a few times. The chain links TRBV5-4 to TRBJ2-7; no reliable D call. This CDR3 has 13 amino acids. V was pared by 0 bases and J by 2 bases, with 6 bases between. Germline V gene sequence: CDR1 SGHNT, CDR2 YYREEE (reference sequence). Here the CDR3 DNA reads TGTGCCAGCAGCTTGGACATCCCCTACGAGCAGTACTTC. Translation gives CASSLDIPYEQYF.

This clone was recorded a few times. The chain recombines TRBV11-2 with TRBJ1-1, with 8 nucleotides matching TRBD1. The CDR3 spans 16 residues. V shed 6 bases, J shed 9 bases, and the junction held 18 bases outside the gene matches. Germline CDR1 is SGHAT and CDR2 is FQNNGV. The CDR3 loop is CASRPDRGQLGVKAFF. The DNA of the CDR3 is TGTGCCAGCAGACCAGACAGGGGCCAACTGGGTGTTAAAGCTTTCTTT.

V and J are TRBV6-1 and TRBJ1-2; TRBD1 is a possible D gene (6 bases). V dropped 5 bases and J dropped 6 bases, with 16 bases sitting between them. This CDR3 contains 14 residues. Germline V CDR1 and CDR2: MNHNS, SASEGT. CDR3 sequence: CASSFTGTSDGYTF. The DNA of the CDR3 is TGTGCCAGCAGTTTTACCGGGACATCGGATGGCTACACCTTC.